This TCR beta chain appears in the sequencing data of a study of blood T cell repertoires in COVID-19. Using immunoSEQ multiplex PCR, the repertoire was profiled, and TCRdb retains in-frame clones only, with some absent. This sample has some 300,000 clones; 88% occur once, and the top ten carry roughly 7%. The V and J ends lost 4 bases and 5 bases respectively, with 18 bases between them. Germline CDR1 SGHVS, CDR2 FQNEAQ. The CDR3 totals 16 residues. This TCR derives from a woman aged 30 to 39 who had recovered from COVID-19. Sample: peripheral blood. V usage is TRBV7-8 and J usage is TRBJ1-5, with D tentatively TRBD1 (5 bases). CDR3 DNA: TGTGCCAGCAGCTCCTCCAGGGCTATCAGGGATCAGCCCCAGCATTTT. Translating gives CASSSSRAIRDQPQHF.